This TCR beta chain was profiled in a study of blood T cell repertoires in COVID-19. The germline gives CDR1 LGHNT, CDR2 FRNRAP. The junction had 6 bases not matched to a gene; V was cut back by 5 bases and J by 7 bases. This CDR3 contains 14 residues. TCRdb keeps only in-frame clones here, not all; method: immunoSEQ multiplex PCR. The sample shows 100,000 to 150,000 clones, around 80% of them seen only once. Sequences were obtained from peripheral blood. The chain recombines TRBV12-5 with TRBJ1-5; 9 bases are a match to TRBD1. The TCR originated in a man between 35 and 55 years old with active or convalescent COVID-19. The CDR3 DNA sequence: TGTGCTAGTGGTCAGGGACAGGGCGGACAGCCCCAGCATTTT. It translates to CASGQGQGGQPQHF.